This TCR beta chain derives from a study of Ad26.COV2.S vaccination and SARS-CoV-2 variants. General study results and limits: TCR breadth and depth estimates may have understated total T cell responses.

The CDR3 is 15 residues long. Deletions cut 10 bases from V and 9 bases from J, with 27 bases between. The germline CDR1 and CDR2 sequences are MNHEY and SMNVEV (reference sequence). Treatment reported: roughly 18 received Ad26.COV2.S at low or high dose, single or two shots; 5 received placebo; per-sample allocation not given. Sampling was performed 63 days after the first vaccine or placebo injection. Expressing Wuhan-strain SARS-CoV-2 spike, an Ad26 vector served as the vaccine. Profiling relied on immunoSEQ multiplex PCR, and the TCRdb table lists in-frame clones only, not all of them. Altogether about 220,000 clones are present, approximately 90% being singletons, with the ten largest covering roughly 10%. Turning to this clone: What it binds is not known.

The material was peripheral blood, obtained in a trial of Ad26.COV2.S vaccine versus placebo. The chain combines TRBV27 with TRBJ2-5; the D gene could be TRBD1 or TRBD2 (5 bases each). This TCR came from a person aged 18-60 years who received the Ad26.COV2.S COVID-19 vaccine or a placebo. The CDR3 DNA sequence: TGTGCCACCTCACGGACCGGAAGTAGAGGGGTAGCCCAGTACTTC. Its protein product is CATSRTGSRGVAQYF.